Each of the 27 T cell receptor beta chains below was sequenced from the same sample in a study of blood T cells in healthy people across ages. A second PCR of 7 to 11 cycles used a sample-barcoded 5' primer and a J-beta primer mix. Each CDR3 protein gets one entry after TCRdb re-called the 5' RACE reads with MiXCR. Found here are more than 800,000 distinct CDR3 sequences, 25% to 35% of them singletons; the top ten hold 15% to 20%. Sample: blood. Receptors were obtained from a woman older than 75 in good health.

This clonotype was seen more than once but under ten times. The chain recombines TRBV28 with TRBJ2-4, with a weak D call TRBD2 (6 bases). The end of the DNA fits TRBJ2-7 better, so the J call may be wrong. The CDR3 extends over 15 amino acids. Germline CDR1 reads MDHEN; CDR2 reads SYDVKM. The CDR3 reads CASSLFRTTLPEQYF. CDR3 in DNA: TGTGCCAGCAGTTTATTCCGGACTACCCTTCCCGAGCAGTACTTC.

This clonotype was counted ten times or more. The chain combines TRBV9 with TRBJ2-7, with 9 bases aligning to TRBD1. CDR1 and CDR2 (germline): SGDLS, YYNGEE. Trimming cost V 2 bases and J 2 bases; bases outside gene matches: 5. There are 15 residues in the CDR3. The CDR3 bases are TGTGCCAGCAGCGTCCGGACAGGGGACACCTACGAGCAGTACTTC. Its translation: CASSVRTGDTYEQYF.

In this sample, this clonotype turned up many times. The chain carries TRBV29-1 and TRBJ2-1; 9 bases match TRBD2. There are 14 residues in the CDR3. Unmatched junction bases numbered 4, after V lost 4 bases and J lost 3 bases. Germline CDR1 is SQVTM and CDR2 is ANQGSEA. CDR3 coding DNA: TGCAGCGTTGGGGCGGGGGGGAACTACAATGAGCAGTTCTTC. It yields the protein CSVGAGGNYNEQFF.

This clonotype has a handful of counts. The rearrangement uses TRBV9 and TRBJ1-6, with TRBD1 identical over 8 bases. The CDR3 is 16 amino acids. CDR1 is SGDLS, CDR2 YYNGEE, per germline. J was trimmed by 9 bases and V by 0 bases; bases with no gene match: 8. The CDR3 sequence: CASSVEPTGGGSPLHF. The CDR3 DNA follows: TGTGCCAGCAGCGTAGAACCTACAGGGGGGGGTTCACCCCTCCACTTT. The whole variable domain, filled in from reference TRBV9 and TRBJ1-6, reads DSGVTQTPKHLITATGQRVTLRCSPRSGDLSVYWYQQSLDQGLQFLIQYYNGEERAKGNILERFSAQQFPDLHSELNLSSLELGDSALYFCASSVEPTGGGSPLHFGNGTRLTVT.

Concerning this clonotype: A read error is possible here, since a much larger clone lies one base away. The chain couples TRBV7-2 to TRBJ2-1; D gene unclear. This CDR3 comprises 12 residues. The germline V gene has CDR1 SGHTA and CDR2 FQGNSA. The DNA of the CDR3 is TGTGCCAGAAGCTTAACACGCAATGAGCAGTTCTTC. Protein sequence: CARSLTRNEQFF.

The rearrangement links TRBV7-8 to TRBJ1-1; D gene ambiguous. V was pared by 2 bases and J by 8 bases, with 15 bases between. CDR3 length: 14 residues. The germline CDR1 and CDR2 sequences are SGHVS and FQNEAQ. As DNA, the CDR3 is TGTGCCAGCAGCTTATTCGTTTCACAGTCCGAAGCTTTCTTT. This sequence encodes CASSLFVSQSEAFF.

Only one count was recorded for this clonotype. This chain uses TRBV5-6 with TRBJ1-2; D gene ambiguous. The CDR3 contains 15 residues. V gave up 0 bases and J gave up 1 base, with 10 bases separating them. From germline, CDR1 is SGHDT and CDR2 YYEEEE. Here the CDR3 reads CASSLGRRVNYGYTF. DNA of the CDR3: TGTGCCAGCAGCTTGGGACGACGGGTTAACTATGGCTACACCTTC. Full variable domain (remainder filled in from reference TRBV5-6 and TRBJ1-2): DAGVTQSPTHLIKTRGQQVTLRCSPKSGHDTVSWYQQALGQGPQFIFQYYEEEERQRGNFPDRFSGHQFPNYSSELNVNALLLGDSALYLCASSLGRRVNYGYTFGSGTRLTVV.

Concerning this clonotype: This may arise from a read error, as a much more abundant clone is one base away. The chain carries TRBV9 and TRBJ1-2; tentatively, D is TRBD1 (5 bases). Looked up from germline, CDR1 is SGDLS and CDR2 is YYNGEE. The germline V and J ends were trimmed by 0 bases and 0 bases, with 12 bases remaining between them. This CDR3 has 16 amino acids. The CDR3 spells CASSVGTGRTNYGYTF. CDR3 bases: TGTGCCAGCAGCGTAGGGACGGGGCGAACTAACTATGGCTACACCTTC. Full variable domain (outside the CDR3, taken from reference TRBV9 and TRBJ1-2): DSGVTQTPKHLITATGQRVTLRCSPRSGDLSVYWYQQSLDQGLQFLIQYYNGEERAKGNILERFSAQQFPDLHSELNLSSLELGDSALYFCASSVGTGRTNYGYTFGSGTRLTVV.

Remarks on this clonotype: At one of its ends the junction is not consistent with the germline gene, which may arise from a read error. The genes are TRBV6-2 or TRBV6-3 and TRBJ2-5, with D perhaps TRBD2 (5 bases). This CDR3 is 11 amino acids long. Germline CDR1 is MNHEY and CDR2 is SVGEGT. The CDR3 DNA reads TGTGCCAGCGGACGGACTCATGGCCAGCACTTC. Protein product: CASGRTHGQHF.

This clonotype has only a few counts. One base away lies a much larger clone, so this may be a sequencing read error. V gene TRBV7-9 combines with J gene TRBJ1-2; D is ambiguous. Germline values: CDR1 SEHNR, CDR2 FQNEAQ (reference sequence). This CDR3 has 17 amino acids. CDR3 DNA sequence: TGTGCCAGCAGCGCCTCCTTAATCCCTCCCGAGGACTATGGCCACACCTTC. Translated: CASSASLIPPEDYGHTF.

This rearrangement joins TRBV19 to TRBJ1-4, with 11 nucleotides matching TRBD1. Trimming took 7 bases from V and 8 from J; bases not matched to a gene: 6. CDR1 and CDR2 from the germline V gene are LNHDA and SQIVND (reference sequence). The CDR3 length is 14 residues. CDR3 coding DNA: TGTGCCAGTAACCCGGGACAGGGGGGAGAAAAACTGTTTTTT. Its translation is CASNPGQGGEKLFF.

The sample holds many counts of this clonotype. The chain employs TRBV20-1 and TRBJ2-5; 7 nucleotides match TRBD2. There are 12 residues in the CDR3. V lost 3 bases and J lost 3; bases outside the gene matches: 1. Germline V lookup: CDR1 DFQATT, CDR2 SNEGSKA (reference sequence). CDR3 in amino acids: CSASRGEETQYF. The CDR3 nucleotides read TGCAGTGCTAGCCGGGGGGAAGAGACCCAGTACTTC.

The chain joins TRBV3-1 to TRBJ2-7; a weak D match, TRBD2 (5 bases). With the DNA end fitting TRBJ2-4 better, the J assignment may be wrong. Germline V gives CDR1 LGHDT, CDR2 YNNKEL (reference sequence). This CDR3 is built from 13 residues. The CDR3 sequence is CASSQGRGNIQYF. In DNA form, the CDR3 reads TGTGCCAGCAGCCAGGGCCGGGGTAACATTCAGTACTTC.

The sample holds a few counts of this clonotype. The chain combines TRBV6-2 or TRBV6-3 with TRBJ2-4; D is possibly TRBD1 or TRBD2 (5 bases each). V was shortened by 5 bases and J by 4 bases, with 18 bases between the two germline ends. CDR1 MNHEY and CDR2 SVGEGT come from the germline V gene. The CDR3 loop spans 16 amino acids. The CDR3: CASSPQGTAAKNIQYF. CDR3 sequence (DNA): TGTGCCAGCAGTCCTCAAGGGACCGCGGCAAAAAACATTCAGTACTTC.

Concerning this clonotype itself: A much bigger clone sits one base away, suggesting this may be a read error. This chain joins TRBV11-1 and TRBJ2-1; TRBD1 aligns across 9 bases. Germline values: CDR1 SGHAT, CDR2 FQDESV (reference sequence). The V gene end was trimmed by 4 bases and the J gene end by 13 bases; junction bases not matched to a gene: 14. The length of the CDR3 is 15 residues. The CDR3 nucleotides read TGTGCCAGCAGCTCCGGACAGGGGAAGGGAGAGACCCAGTTCTTC. It yields the protein CASSSGQGKGETQFF.

V usage is TRBV28 and J usage is TRBJ2-1, with 9 positions matching TRBD2. V lost 3 bases, J lost 11 bases, and 8 bases stayed unmatched. This CDR3 spans 14 amino acids. CDR1 is MDHEN and CDR2 is SYDVKM in the germline V gene. The CDR3 reads CASSFQRGVGKQFF. CDR3 coding DNA: TGTGCCAGCAGTTTCCAGCGGGGGGTCGGGAAGCAGTTCTTC.

This clonotype came up many times. This chain connects TRBV20-1 to TRBJ2-7, with a weak D call TRBD2 (6 bases). This CDR3 is built from 13 residues. Germline CDR1 reads DFQATT; CDR2 reads SNEGSKA (reference sequence). Trimming cost V 3 bases and J 4 bases, with 13 bases left between them. For the CDR3, the DNA is TGCAGTGCTAGCGCGGGACCACCTTACGAGCAGTACTTC. It yields the protein CSASAGPPYEQYF.

Concerning this clonotype itself: A much more abundant neighbour one base away suggests this may be a read error. V and J are TRBV20-1 and TRBJ1-2; TRBD1 agrees at 7 bases. CDR1 and CDR2 from the germline V gene are DFQATT and SNEGSKA (reference sequence). The CDR3 runs to 13 residues. CDR3 DNA sequence: TGCAGTCACCCCTCCGCAGGGGGTGGTGGCTACTCCTTC. Protein product: CSHPSAGGGGYSF.

About this clonotype itself: The junction and the germline gene differ at one end; a read error may be behind it. The chain joins TRBV3-1 to TRBJ2-3; D gene unclear. The germline CDR1 and CDR2 sequences are LGHDT and YNNKEL (reference sequence). The length of the CDR3 is 11 residues. The CDR3 DNA follows: TGTGCCAGCAGCCAAGCCAGGTACTGGACTTTT. As protein: CASSQARYWTF.

This clonotype came up many times. V gene TRBV6-2 or TRBV6-3 combines with J gene TRBJ2-1; D may match TRBD1 or TRBD2 (6 bases each). The germline V gene has CDR1 MNHEY and CDR2 SVGEGT. The V gene lost 0 bases and the J gene lost 8 bases, with 17 bases spanning the gap. This CDR3 has 16 amino acids. CDR3: CASSYSIGGVPHEQFF. The CDR3 nucleotides read TGTGCCAGCAGTTACTCGATCGGGGGCGTCCCCCATGAGCAGTTCTTC.

Points on this clonotype: This may arise from a read error, as a much more abundant clone is one base away. The chain links TRBV11-2 to TRBJ2-5; TRBD2 matches at 7 bases. The CDR3 consists of 16 residues. Germline CDR1 is SGHAT and CDR2 is FQNNGV. The CDR3 spells CASSLLGASGQETRYF. As DNA, the CDR3 is TGTGCCAGCAGCTTACTTGGGGCTAGCGGTCAAGAGACCCGGTACTTC.

Ten or more counts support this clonotype. This chain connects TRBV12-3 or TRBV12-4 to TRBJ1-5; 7 bases agree with TRBD1. The CDR3 has 15 amino acids. V lost 5 bases, J lost 6 bases, and 10 bases stayed unmatched. This CDR3 is CASSPSGQRGQPQHF. The CDR3 DNA follows: TGTGCCAGCAGTCCCTCGGGACAGCGGGGTCAGCCCCAGCATTTT.

This clonotype was recorded at least ten times. This sequence joins TRBV7-2 and TRBJ2-1; 8 nucleotides match TRBD2. The CDR3 spans 15 residues. Germline trimming cut 5 bases from V and 9 bases from J; bases unmatched to any gene: 12. Looked up from germline, CDR1 is SGHTA and CDR2 is FQGNSA. CDR3 region: CASSAGTRTVGEQFF. In DNA, the CDR3 is TGTGCCAGCAGCGCCGGGACTAGGACGGTGGGTGAGCAGTTCTTC.

The rearrangement links TRBV20-1 to TRBJ2-6; a weak D match, TRBD1 (5 bases). CDR1 and CDR2 from the germline V gene are DFQATT and SNEGSKA (reference sequence). CDR3 size: 17 residues. Deletions cut 3 bases from V and 2 bases from J, with 17 bases between. In nucleotides, the CDR3 is TGCAGTGCTAGGGTTCCACAGGCAAGGGCTGGGGCCAACGTCCTGACTTTC. This encodes CSARVPQARAGANVLTF.

At least ten counts were recorded for this clonotype. The chain links TRBV7-2 to TRBJ1-2, with no clear D. Trimming removed 1 base from V and 4 bases from J, with 16 bases in between. CDR1 SGHTA and CDR2 FQGNSA come from the germline V gene. The CDR3 consists of 16 residues. The CDR3 DNA reads as TGTGCCAGCAGCTTAGTAAGTCCGGACCTTGGCTATGGCTACACCTTC. It yields the protein CASSLVSPDLGYGYTF.

The chain joins TRBV29-1 to TRBJ1-4, with 8 nucleotides matching TRBD1. The ends lost 5 bases at V and 8 bases at J; junction bases unmatched: 10. The CDR3 has 14 amino acids. CDR1 and CDR2 (germline): SQVTM, ANQGSEA. The CDR3 reads CSVSFGQGGEKLFF. CDR3 nucleotides: TGCAGCGTTTCTTTCGGACAGGGTGGGGAAAAACTGTTTTTT.

This clonotype was seen at least ten times. The V and J genes are TRBV20-1 and TRBJ1-1; D call uncertain. CDR1 and CDR2 (germline): DFQATT, SNEGSKA (reference sequence). Trimming took off 3 bases at V and 1 base at J, with 3 bases between the two ends. CDR3 length: 11 residues. The DNA for the CDR3 is TGCAGTGCTAGGTGGAACACTGAAGCTTTCTTT. It translates to CSARWNTEAFF.